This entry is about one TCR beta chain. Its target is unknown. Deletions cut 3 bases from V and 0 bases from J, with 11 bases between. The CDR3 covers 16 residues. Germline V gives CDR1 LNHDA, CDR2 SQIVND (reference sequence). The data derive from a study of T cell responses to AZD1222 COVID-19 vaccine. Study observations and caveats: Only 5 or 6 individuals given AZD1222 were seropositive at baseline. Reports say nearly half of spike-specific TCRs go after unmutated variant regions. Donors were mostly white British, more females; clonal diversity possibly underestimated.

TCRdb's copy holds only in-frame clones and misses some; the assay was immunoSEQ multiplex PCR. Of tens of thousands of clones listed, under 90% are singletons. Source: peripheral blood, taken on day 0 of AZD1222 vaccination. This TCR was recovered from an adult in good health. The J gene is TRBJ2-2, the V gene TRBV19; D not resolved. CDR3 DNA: TGTGCCAGTAGTATCTTCCTATCTGCGAACACCGGGGAGCTGTTTTTT. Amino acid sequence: CASSIFLSANTGELFF.